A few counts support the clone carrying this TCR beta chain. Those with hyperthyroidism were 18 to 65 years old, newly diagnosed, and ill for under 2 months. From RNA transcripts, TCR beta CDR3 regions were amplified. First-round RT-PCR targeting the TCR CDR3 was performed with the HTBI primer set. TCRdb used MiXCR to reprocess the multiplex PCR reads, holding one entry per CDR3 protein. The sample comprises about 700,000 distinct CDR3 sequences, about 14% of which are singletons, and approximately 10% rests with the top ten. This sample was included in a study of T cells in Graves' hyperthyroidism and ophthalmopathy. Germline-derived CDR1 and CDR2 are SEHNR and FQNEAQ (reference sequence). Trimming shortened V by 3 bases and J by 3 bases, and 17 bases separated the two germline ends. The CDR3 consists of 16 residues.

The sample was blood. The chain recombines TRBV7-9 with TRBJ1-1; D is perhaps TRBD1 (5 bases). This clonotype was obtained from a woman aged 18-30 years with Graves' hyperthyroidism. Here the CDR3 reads CASSFPPPGEDTEAFF. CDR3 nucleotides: TGTGCCAGCAGCTTTCCCCCACCGGGGGAGGACACTGAAGCTTTCTTT.